Each of the 12 T cell receptor beta chains below was sequenced from the same sample in a study of blood T cells in healthy people across ages. A sample-barcoded 5' primer and a J-beta primer mix were used in a second PCR of roughly 7 to 11 cycles. TCRdb re-analysed the 5' RACE reads in MiXCR, keeping a single row per CDR3 protein. The table records about a million distinct CDR3 sequences, 35% to 40% of them present only once. The sequencing input was blood. The receptors here all came from a man younger than 30 in good health.

A few counts support this clonotype. The V and J genes are TRBV5-1 and TRBJ2-4, with D unclear. This CDR3 is 17 amino acids long. The germline V gene has CDR1 SGHRS and CDR2 YFSETQ. The V gene lost 0 bases and the J gene lost 0 bases, with 13 bases spanning the gap. The CDR3 DNA reads TGCGCCAGCAGCTTGGGTTGGTCAGATGGAGCCAAAAACATTCAGTACTTC. Amino acid sequence: CASSLGWSDGAKNIQYF.

This clonotype was seen repeatedly, ten times or more. The CDR3 protein is CASSLTGTGFFNEQFF. As DNA, the CDR3 is TGCGCCAGCAGTCTTACGGGGACAGGGTTTTTCAATGAGCAGTTCTTC. The chain recombines TRBV4-3 with TRBJ2-1; 9 nucleotides match TRBD1. CDR3 size: 16 residues. Unmatched junction bases numbered 12, after V lost 6 bases and J lost 6 bases. Germline CDR1 reads LGHNA; CDR2 reads YSLEER.

The chain recombines TRBV7-9 with TRBJ1-2; TRBD1 matches 9 bases. The CDR3 totals 13 residues. Germline lookup yields CDR1 SEHNR and CDR2 FQNEAQ (reference sequence). After removal of 5 bases from V and 5 bases from J, the junction contained 3 bases not matched to a gene. The CDR3 loop reads CASSMTGGYGYTF. Written as DNA, the CDR3 is TGTGCCAGCAGCATGACAGGGGGGTATGGCTACACCTTC.

This clonotype was counted a few times. The chain links TRBV11-3 to TRBJ1-2; no clear D gene. Germline CDR1 is SGHNT and CDR2 is YENEEA. V was clipped by 1 base and J by 3 bases, with 15 bases between them. The length of the CDR3 is 16 residues. The CDR3 reads CASSLVGLTVYYGYTF. Written as DNA, the CDR3 is TGTGCCAGCAGCTTAGTGGGCCTTACAGTATACTATGGCTACACCTTC. The full variable domain, with the rest looked up from reference TRBV11-3 and TRBJ1-2, is EAGVVQSPRYKIIEKKQPVAFWCNPISGHNTLYWYLQNLGQGPELLIRYENEEAVDDSQLPKDRFSAERLKGVDSTLKIQPAELGDSAVYLCASSLVGLTVYYGYTFGSGTRLTVV.

The V gene is TRBV7-9, the J gene TRBJ1-1; D gene unclear. CDR1 is SEHNR and CDR2 is FQNEAQ in the germline V gene (reference sequence). The V and J ends lost 2 bases and 4 bases respectively, with 11 bases between them. The CDR3 length is 14 residues. The CDR3 loop is CASSLFGVATEAFF. DNA for the CDR3: TGTGCCAGCAGCTTATTCGGTGTGGCCACTGAAGCTTTCTTT. The full variable domain, its missing parts supplied by reference TRBV7-9 and TRBJ1-1, is DTGVSQNPRHKITKRGQNVTFRCDPISEHNRLYWYRQTLGQGPEFLTYFQNEAQLEKSRLLSDRFSAERPKGSFSTLEIQRTEQGDSAMYLCASSLFGVATEAFFGQGTRLTVV.

The V gene is TRBV11-3, the J gene TRBJ2-2; D gene uncertain. The CDR3 loop spans 14 amino acids. From germline, CDR1 is SGHNT and CDR2 YENEEA. V was cut by 5 bases and J by 3 bases, with 10 bases left in between. The DNA of the CDR3 is TGTGCCAGCAGCGTAAATAGTCACACCGGGGAGCTGTTTTTT. Translated, it gives CASSVNSHTGELFF.

The chain uses TRBV7-7 and TRBJ1-1; D is unresolved. Germline values: CDR1 SSHAT, CDR2 FNYEAQ (reference sequence). V shed 1 base and J shed 9 bases, with 15 bases lying between them. This CDR3 comprises 14 residues. The CDR3: CASSLEVTSSKAFF. CDR3 nucleotides: TGTGCCAGCAGCTTAGAGGTCACATCTTCCAAAGCTTTCTTT. The full variable domain, in which reference TRBV7-7 and TRBJ1-1 provide the parts outside the CDR3, is GAGVSQSPRYKVTKRGQDVTLRCDPISSHATLYWYQQALGQGPEFLTYFNYEAQPDKSGLPSDRFSAERPEGSISTLTIQRTEQRDSAMYRCASSLEVTSSKAFFGQGTRLTVV.

Note on this clonotype: At one boundary the junction diverges from the germline segment, which might be a read error. The chain is built from TRBV20-1 and TRBJ2-5; D remains ambiguous. Looked up from germline, CDR1 is DFQATT and CDR2 is SNEGSKA (reference sequence). The CDR3 extends over 12 amino acids. CDR3 region: CSARTGQATQYF. For the CDR3, the DNA is TGCAGTGCTAGAACGGGTCAAGCGACCCAGTACTTC.

This clonotype was seen ten or more times. This sequence joins TRBV6-6 and TRBJ2-1; TRBD1 aligns across 8 bases. V gave up 6 bases and J gave up 3 bases; unmatched junction bases: 7. CDR1 is MNHNY, CDR2 SVGAGI, per germline (reference sequence). This CDR3 spans 15 amino acids. CDR3 sequence: CASSPQGVGYNEQFF. CDR3 in DNA: TGTGCCAGCAGCCCACAGGGGGTAGGCTACAATGAGCAGTTCTTC.

The chain joins TRBV21-1 to TRBJ2-7; TRBD1, the table's D call, lacks a check against the DNA. TRBV21-1 is termed a pseudogene. This CDR3 has 15 residues. DNA of the CDR3: TGTGCCAGCGGAAGGGACAGGGGGCTTCTGGGAGAGCAGTACTTC. Encoded protein: CASGRDRGLLGEQYF.

This clonotype was seen only a few times. The chain employs TRBV24-1 and TRBJ1-5; D is ambiguous. Germline lookup yields CDR1 KGHDR and CDR2 SFDVKD. The CDR3 is made up of 14 amino acids. The V and J ends lost 3 bases and 4 bases respectively, with 9 bases between them. The CDR3 DNA reads as TGTGCCACCAGTGATGGAGGGTCAAATCAGCCCCAGCATTTT. Its translation: CATSDGGSNQPQHF.

Only a few counts were recorded for this clonotype. In nucleotides, the CDR3 is TGTGCCAGCAGCCCAGATTCTGGGGCCAACGTCCTGACTTTC. Translation gives CASSPDSGANVLTF. V is TRBV7-3 and J is TRBJ2-6; D is unclear. The V and J ends lost 5 bases and 1 base respectively, with 6 bases between them. Per germline, CDR1 SGHTA and CDR2 FQGTGA. The CDR3 totals 14 residues.